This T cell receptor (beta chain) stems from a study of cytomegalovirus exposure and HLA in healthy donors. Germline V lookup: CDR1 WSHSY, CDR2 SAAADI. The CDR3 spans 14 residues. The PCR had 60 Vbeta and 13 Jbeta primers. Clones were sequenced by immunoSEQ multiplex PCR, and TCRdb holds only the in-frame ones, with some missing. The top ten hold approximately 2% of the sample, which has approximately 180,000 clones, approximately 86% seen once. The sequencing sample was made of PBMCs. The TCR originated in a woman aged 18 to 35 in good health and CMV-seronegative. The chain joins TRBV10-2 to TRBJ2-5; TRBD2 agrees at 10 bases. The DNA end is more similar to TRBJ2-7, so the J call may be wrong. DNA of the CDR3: TGCGCCAGCACTAGCGGGGGCACTGGCTACGAGCAGTACTTC. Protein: CASTSGGTGYEQYF.